Below are 9 T cell receptor beta chains sequenced from a single sample in a study of blood T cell repertoires in COVID-19. The repertoire was sequenced with immunoSEQ multiplex PCR; TCRdb's copy has only in-frame clones and lacks some. This table holds some 45,000 clones, roughly nine tenths found once. Source material: peripheral blood. The receptors here all came from a man between 45 and 60 years old with active COVID-19.

The chain is built from TRBV11-2 and TRBJ2-7; 11 positions match TRBD2. CDR1 and CDR2 (germline): SGHAT, FQNNGV. This CDR3 is built from 18 residues. Germline trimming cut 4 bases from V and 0 bases from J; bases unmatched to any gene: 11. CDR3 sequence reads: CASSSRTSGGKSSYEQYF. The CDR3 DNA sequence: TGTGCCAGCAGCTCCCGTACTAGCGGGGGTAAGAGCTCCTACGAGCAGTACTTC.

The chain has TRBV6-1 and TRBJ1-1; tentative D call: TRBD1 (5 bases). The CDR3 loop spans 14 amino acids. Per germline, CDR1 MNHNS and CDR2 SASEGT. Trimming pared 3 bases from V and 6 bases from J, leaving 14 bases between. In DNA, the CDR3 is TGTGCCAGCAGTGATGGCCCAGGGTCCGCTGAAGCTTTCTTT. It translates to CASSDGPGSAEAFF.

The chain employs TRBV23-1 and TRBJ2-7; possible D gene TRBD1, 6 bases. TRBV23-1 is reported as an ORF; its role is uncertain. Trimming stripped 10 bases from V and 0 bases from J, with 22 bases between. This CDR3 is built from 16 residues. CDR3 protein: CAMRQENSGHSYEQYF. CDR3 in DNA: TGCGCCATGCGACAGGAGAATTCGGGGCACTCCTACGAGCAGTACTTC.

By share of the sample, this clone is medium-sized. The chain is built from TRBV28 and TRBJ2-7, with D maybe TRBD2 (5 bases). V shed 4 bases and J shed 5 bases, with 18 bases lying between them. The CDR3 consists of 15 residues. Per the germline V gene, CDR1 is MDHEN and CDR2 is SYDVKM. In DNA form, the CDR3 reads TGTGCCAGCAGTTCGGAGGATGTGAGGCTCAACGAGCAGTACTTC. Protein product: CASSSEDVRLNEQYF.

The chain has TRBV19 and TRBJ2-3; the match to TRBD2 covers 8 bases. The germline V gene has CDR1 LNHDA and CDR2 SQIVND (reference sequence). The CDR3 runs to 16 residues. The J segment lost 3 bases and the V segment lost 7 bases, leaving 12 bases of the junction unmatched. This CDR3 reads CASKSGGRSGTDTQYF. As DNA, the CDR3 is TGTGCCAGTAAATCAGGCGGGAGGAGTGGTACAGATACGCAGTATTTT.

The genes are TRBV7-3 and TRBJ2-5; no clear D gene. Germline assignment: CDR1 SGHTA and CDR2 FQGTGA. V lost 1 base and J 3 bases, leaving 6 bases between the germline ends. The CDR3 length is 13 residues. The CDR3 nucleotides read TGTGCCAGCAGCTTAAGTCAGGAAGAGACCCAGTACTTC. Translating gives CASSLSQEETQYF.

The V gene is TRBV7-2, the J gene TRBJ2-1; 9 bases align to TRBD2. There are 19 residues in the CDR3. The germline V gene has CDR1 SGHTA and CDR2 FQGNSA. J lost 4 bases, V lost 3 bases, and 16 bases had no gene match. CDR3 coding DNA: TGTGCCAGCAGCTTTCTAGCGGGGAGAGTTCTAAAAGGTTACAATGAGCAGTTCTTC. Its protein is CASSFLAGRVLKGYNEQFF.

In its sample, this clone was seen once. The chain joins TRBV28 to TRBJ2-4, with 10 bases that match TRBD2. The CDR3 extends over 19 amino acids. From germline, CDR1 is MDHEN and CDR2 SYDVKM. J lost 0 bases, V lost 4 bases, and 12 bases had no gene match. The CDR3 protein is CASSSPPGTSDLAKNIQYF. CDR3 DNA sequence: TGTGCCAGCAGTTCACCCCCCGGGACTAGCGACCTAGCCAAAAACATTCAGTACTTC.

The genes are TRBV12-3 or TRBV12-4 and TRBJ1-1; D may be TRBD1 (6 bases). The CDR3 has 13 amino acids. V dropped 5 bases and J dropped 6 bases, with 13 bases sitting between them. CDR3 sequence reads: CASSRDRFSEAFF. CDR3 bases: TGTGCCAGCAGTAGAGACAGGTTCTCTGAAGCTTTCTTT.